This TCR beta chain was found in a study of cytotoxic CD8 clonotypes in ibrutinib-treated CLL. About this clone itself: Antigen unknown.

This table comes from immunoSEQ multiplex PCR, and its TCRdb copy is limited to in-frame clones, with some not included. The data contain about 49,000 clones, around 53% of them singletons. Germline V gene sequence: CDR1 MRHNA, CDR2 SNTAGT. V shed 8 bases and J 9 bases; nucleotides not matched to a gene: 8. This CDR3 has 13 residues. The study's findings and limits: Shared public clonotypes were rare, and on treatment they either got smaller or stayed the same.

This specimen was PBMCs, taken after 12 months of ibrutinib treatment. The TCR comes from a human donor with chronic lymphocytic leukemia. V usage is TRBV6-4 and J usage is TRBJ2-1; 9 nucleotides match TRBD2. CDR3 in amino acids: CASGLAGEGEQFF. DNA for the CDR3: TGTGCCAGCGGATTAGCGGGGGAGGGTGAGCAGTTCTTC.